Described below is a single T cell receptor beta chain sequence and its context. This CDR3 comprises 15 residues. With 0 bases clipped from V and 9 bases from J, the junction kept 5 bases outside the gene matches. Germline V CDR1 and CDR2: MNHEY, SMNVEV (reference sequence). The data were obtained in a study of blood T cell repertoires in COVID-19. Original handling: It was from reference gene primer amplification that nucleated cell counts were estimated. Some clones are missing from TCRdb's copy, which holds only in-frame ones; the method was immunoSEQ multiplex PCR. V and J calls and clone size are given by that table; D and trimming were obtained from the DNA. The table shows roughly 320,000 clones, with more than 85% occurring only once.

The sample taken for sequencing was PBMCs or T cells enriched from blood (not recorded which). The J gene is TRBJ2-3, the V gene TRBV27, with TRBD1 matching 11 bases. The clonotype comes from a woman aged 25 to 39 who had been exposed to COVID-19. CDR3 residues: CASSLSGTGGNTQYF. In DNA, the CDR3 is TGTGCCAGCAGTTTATCTGGGACAGGGGGAAACACGCAGTATTTT.